The 22 T cell receptor beta chains given below trace back to one sample, sequenced in a study of OX40 agonist ivuxolimab in advanced cancers. Some clones are missing from TCRdb's copy, which holds only in-frame ones; the method was immunoSEQ multiplex PCR. The sample comprises around 50,000 clones, 70% to 90% of which are singletons, and roughly 43% rests with the top ten. Sequencing used CD4+ or CD8+ T cells sorted from blood, obtained in a trial of the OX40 agonist ivuxolimab. These receptors all come from an adult with an advanced solid tumor such as melanoma, head and neck, liver or kidney cancer.

This clone was counted a few times. The chain combines TRBV4-3 with TRBJ2-7; D gene unclear. This CDR3 comprises 13 residues. CDR1 is LGHNA and CDR2 is YSLEER in the germline V gene. Trimming removed 4 bases at V and 0 bases at J, with 7 bases between. The CDR3 DNA follows: TGCGCCAGCAGCCCAGAAAGCTCCTACGAGCAGTACTTC. Encoded protein: CASSPESSYEQYF.

This clone showed up just once. V usage is TRBV6-5 and J usage is TRBJ1-1; no definite D call. Germline assignment: CDR1 MNHEY and CDR2 SVGAGI. V gave up 2 bases and J gave up 7 bases, with 8 bases separating them. The CDR3 contains 12 residues. CDR3 amino acids: CASSYGPHEAFF. CDR3 coding DNA: TGTGCCAGCAGTTACGGCCCGCATGAAGCTTTCTTT.

The chain combines TRBV28 with TRBJ1-1; D might be TRBD1 (5 bases). This CDR3 has 17 amino acids. CDR1 and CDR2 (germline): MDHEN, SYDVKM. Trimming stripped 2 bases from V and 0 bases from J, with 16 bases between. The CDR3 region is CASSLPRATNLNTEAFF. CDR3 coding DNA: TGTGCCAGCAGTTTACCCAGGGCAACGAATTTGAACACTGAAGCTTTCTTT.

The table lists this clone with a count of one. This chain uses TRBV25-1 with TRBJ2-2; the D is unclear. The V and J ends lost 5 bases and 1 base respectively, with 5 bases between them. The CDR3 is 13 residues long. Germline CDR1 MGHDK, CDR2 SYGVNS. CDR3 nucleotides: TGTGCCAGCAGTTTAATGAACACCGGGGAGCTGTTTTTT. Translation: CASSLMNTGELFF.

The V call is TRBV10-3, the J call TRBJ2-7, with D unclear. V was shortened by 3 bases and J by 0 bases, with 6 bases between the two germline ends. In germline, CDR1 is ENHRY, CDR2 SYGVKD. The CDR3 spans 13 residues. Written as DNA, the CDR3 is TGTGCCATCAGTGACAGGAGCTCCTACGAGCAGTACTTC. Amino acid sequence: CAISDRSSYEQYF.

The chain links TRBV4-1 to TRBJ1-2; D perhaps matches TRBD1 (6 bases). CDR1 is MGHRA, CDR2 YSYEKL, per germline. The V end was cut by 0 bases, the J end by 4 bases, with 12 bases between. The CDR3 extends over 15 amino acids. CDR3 sequence (DNA): TGCGCCAGCAGCCAAGAGAACAGGGAGATCTATGGCTACACCTTC. It codes for CASSQENREIYGYTF.

CDR3 sequence: CASSILGGYGNTGELFF. CDR3 DNA: TGTGCCAGTAGTATTTTGGGGGGATATGGGAACACCGGGGAGCTGTTTTTT. This rearrangement joins TRBV19 to TRBJ2-2; TRBD2 is a possible D gene (6 bases). V was cut by 3 bases and J by 1 base, with 15 bases left in between. This CDR3 has 17 amino acids. In germline, CDR1 is LNHDA, CDR2 SQIVND (reference sequence).

Only one count was recorded for this clone. V usage is TRBV9 and J usage is TRBJ2-7, with 7 positions matching TRBD1. Germline trimming cut 2 bases from V and 1 base from J; bases unmatched to any gene: 6. Germline CDR1 reads SGDLS; CDR2 reads YYNGEE. The CDR3 runs 15 residues. The CDR3 protein is CASSVGQAWSYEQYF. DNA for the CDR3: TGTGCCAGCAGCGTCGGACAGGCCTGGTCCTACGAGCAGTACTTC. Full variable domain (remainder filled in from reference TRBV9 and TRBJ2-7): DSGVTQTPKHLITATGQRVTLRCSPRSGDLSVYWYQQSLDQGLQFLIQYYNGEERAKGNILERFSAQQFPDLHSELNLSSLELGDSALYFCASSVGQAWSYEQYFGPGTRLTVT.

V and J are TRBV6-5 and TRBJ2-7; TRBD1 might be the D (6 bases). Germline-derived CDR1 and CDR2 are MNHEY and SVGAGI. The CDR3 has 14 amino acids. The V end was cut by 7 bases, the J end by 2 bases, with 15 bases between. CDR3 sequence reads: CASKGPGQPYEQYF. The DNA of the CDR3 is TGTGCCAGCAAGGGCCCTGGACAGCCCTACGAGCAGTACTTC.

The CDR3 nucleotides are TGTGCCAGCAGCTGGGACAGGGTGTCTGGCTACACCTTC. Translated, it gives CASSWDRVSGYTF. The chain is built from TRBV27 and TRBJ1-2; the match to TRBD1 covers 9 bases. The CDR3 runs 13 residues. The germline gives CDR1 MNHEY, CDR2 SMNVEV (reference sequence). After removal of 6 bases from V and 7 bases from J, the junction contained 6 bases not matched to a gene.

Only one count was recorded for this clone. The V call is TRBV28, the J call TRBJ2-5; maybe TRBD1 (5 bases). Trimming pared 5 bases from V and 5 bases from J, leaving 15 bases between. The CDR3 contains 14 residues. Germline V lookup: CDR1 MDHEN, CDR2 SYDVKM. CDR3 residues: CASSGIAGPETQYF. The CDR3 nucleotides read TGTGCCAGCAGTGGCATAGCAGGGCCGGAGACCCAGTACTTC.

As DNA, the CDR3 is TGTGCCAGCAGCGATTCCGGGGGGTCCTACGAGCAGTACTTC. Its protein product is CASSDSGGSYEQYF. The V and J genes are TRBV9 and TRBJ2-7; TRBD2 agrees at 7 bases. V lost 3 bases, J lost 1 base, and 4 bases stayed unmatched. The germline gives CDR1 SGDLS, CDR2 YYNGEE. This CDR3 spans 14 amino acids.

V and J are TRBV4-3 and TRBJ2-1; 10 nucleotides align to TRBD2. The CDR3 spans 15 residues. Per the germline V gene, CDR1 is LGHNA and CDR2 is YSLEER. J gave up 4 bases and V 0 bases, and 0 bases lay outside the gene matches. CDR3 coding DNA: TGCGCCAGCAGCCAAGATAGCGGGGGGTACAATGAGCAGTTCTTC. Protein: CASSQDSGGYNEQFF.

This chain uses TRBV2 with TRBJ2-1, with D perhaps TRBD1 (7 bases). This CDR3 contains 15 residues. Between the trimmed V and J ends, which lost 3 bases and 4 bases, there was a span of 13 bases. Per germline, CDR1 SNHLY and CDR2 FYNNEI. The CDR3 loop is CASSEGAGGYNEQFF. DNA for the CDR3: TGTGCCAGCAGTGAGGGGGCAGGGGGGTACAATGAGCAGTTCTTC.

The V gene is TRBV28, the J gene TRBJ1-3; D is undetermined. Per the germline V gene, CDR1 is MDHEN and CDR2 is SYDVKM. The CDR3 has 14 amino acids. V gave up 3 bases and J gave up 0 bases, with 6 bases separating them. The CDR3 protein is CASSFRISGNTIYF. Written as DNA, the CDR3 is TGTGCCAGCAGTTTCCGTATCTCTGGAAACACCATATATTTT.

The rearrangement uses TRBV10-3 and TRBJ1-6; tentative D call: TRBD1 (5 bases). V lost 2 bases and J 7 bases, leaving 12 bases between the germline ends. Germline lookup yields CDR1 ENHRY and CDR2 SYGVKD. The CDR3 length is 15 residues. CDR3 nucleotide sequence: TGTGCCATCAGTGAGGACGACAGCCCCAATTCACCCCTCCACTTT. It codes for CAISEDDSPNSPLHF.

This clone was seen only a few times. J is TRBJ2-7 and V is TRBV27; D not resolved. Germline V gene sequence: CDR1 MNHEY, CDR2 SMNVEV (reference sequence). The CDR3 runs 12 residues. V shed 6 bases and J shed 5 bases, with 11 bases lying between them. The CDR3 reads CASSLPGHEQYF. The CDR3 DNA reads TGTGCCAGCAGCCTGCCAGGTCACGAGCAGTACTTC.

This chain uses TRBV10-3 with TRBJ1-3, with D maybe TRBD1 (5 bases). The V gene lost 2 bases and the J gene lost 3 bases, with 11 bases spanning the gap. CDR3 length: 15 residues. The germline gives CDR1 ENHRY, CDR2 SYGVKD. The CDR3 DNA sequence: TGTGCCATCAGTGAGACAGGATCCGGTGGAAACACCATATATTTT. This codes for CAISETGSGGNTIYF.

The chain is built from TRBV6-1 and TRBJ2-1; D uncertain. The germline gives CDR1 MNHNS, CDR2 SASEGT. Trimming took off 3 bases at V and 9 bases at J, with 12 bases between the two ends. This CDR3 is built from 13 residues. The CDR3 protein is CASSDLLVGEQFF. CDR3 sequence (DNA): TGTGCCAGCAGTGACCTACTCGTCGGTGAGCAGTTCTTC.

This sequence joins TRBV6-1 and TRBJ2-2; D ambiguous. The germline gives CDR1 MNHNS, CDR2 SASEGT. V was clipped by 3 bases and J by 7 bases, with 18 bases between them. The CDR3 sequence is 16 residues long. Here the CDR3 DNA reads TGTGCCAGCAGTGACGCGCTCCCAGGAGTGGGCGGGGAGCTGTTTTTT. This encodes CASSDALPGVGGELFF.

The chain is built from TRBV9 and TRBJ2-2; TRBD1 matches at 9 bases. This CDR3 is built from 15 residues. Germline V CDR1 and CDR2: SGDLS, YYNGEE. V dropped 4 bases and J dropped 6; count of bases not matched to a gene: 7. CDR3 bases: TGTGCCAGCAGCCCCGGGACAGGGATAGCCGGGGAGCTGTTTTTT. It is translated as CASSPGTGIAGELFF. The full variable domain, completed using reference TRBV9 and TRBJ2-2, is DSGVTQTPKHLITATGQRVTLRCSPRSGDLSVYWYQQSLDQGLQFLIQYYNGEERAKGNILERFSAQQFPDLHSELNLSSLELGDSALYFCASSPGTGIAGELFFGEGSRLTVL.

This clone appeared once. The rearrangement joins TRBV9 to TRBJ2-3, with unresolved D. The CDR3 runs to 9 residues. Germline CDR1 is SGDLS and CDR2 is YYNGEE. The germline V and J ends were trimmed by 7 bases and 6 bases, with 3 bases remaining between them. The CDR3 region is CASGDTQYF. The CDR3 DNA sequence: TGTGCCAGCGGTGATACGCAGTATTTT.